This T cell receptor beta chain originates from a study of blood T cell repertoires in COVID-19. Turning to the study itself: The samples span acute and convalescent COVID-19 from the United States, Italy and Spain. T cells, B-cell-depleted T cells, or PBMCs provided the cDNA or gDNA that served as material.

Authors' data handling: Amplification of reference gene primers was used by the study to estimate nucleated cell counts. Repertoires were generated with immunoSEQ multiplex PCR, while TCRdb's copy carries only in-frame clones and drops some. V, J and clone size were drawn from that table, and D and trimming were deduced from the DNA. Altogether around 200,000 clones are present, more than 75% being singletons, with the ten largest covering about 2.6%. Trimming removed 6 bases from V and 4 bases from J; junction bases left unmatched: 14. This CDR3 has 16 amino acids. Germline CDR1 reads MDHEN; CDR2 reads SYDVKM.

Sequencing was carried out using peripheral blood. The genes are TRBV28 and TRBJ1-2; 7 bases line up with TRBD1. The TCR originated in a man in his forties with active or convalescent COVID-19. DNA for the CDR3: TGTGCCAGCAGACCAACCCACAGGGGCTCTGGCTATGGCTACACCTTC. It translates to CASRPTHRGSGYGYTF.